The 3 T cell receptor beta chains below all came from one sample that was sequenced in a study of beta chain features in type 1 diabetes (dated by TCRdb to 2016 to 2019). Study-wide conclusions, independent of this receptor: A moderate but significant shortening of TCRB CDR3 length was observed in type 1 diabetes patients in all four CD4+ subsets.

What these receptors recognize is not known. The library was made by the immunoSEQ multiplex PCR assay. All of the isolated RNA was reverse transcribed with the High Capacity cDNA Reverse Transcription Kit, so expressed TCRB transcripts were sequenced. The table comes from immuneACCESS by way of TCRdb, which keeps in-frame sequences with V and J called. Part of the clones is missing from these tables; in studies checked, under half for an unresolved V gene and the rest for unknown reasons. This sample gives around 690,000 clones in total; 12% of them show up just once. 0.09% to 0.15% of the sample rests with the top ten. Material: naive CD4+ T cells from blood. Explained via the paper, the cell subset or site label denotes: true naive CD4+ T cells. These receptor sequences come from a man in his thirties or forties with type 1 diabetes.

The rearrangement links TRBV30 to TRBJ1-4, with 9 bases identical to TRBD1. This CDR3 region has 16 residues. J was trimmed by 5 bases and V by 3 bases; bases with no gene match: 10. Germline CDR1 reads GTSNPN; CDR2 reads SVGIG (reference sequence). CDR3 in amino acids: CAWSLPGQGTNEKLFF. The CDR3 DNA reads TGTGCCTGGAGCCTACCGGGACAGGGAACGAATGAAAAACTGTTTTTT. Complete variable domain (other parts from reference TRBV30 and TRBJ1-4): SQTIHQWPATLVQPVGSPLSLECTVEGTSNPNLYWYRQAAGRGLQLLFYSVGIGQISSEVPQNLSASRPQDRQFILSSKKLLLSDSGFYLCAWSLPGQGTNEKLFFGSGTQLSVL.

Only a few counts were recorded for this clone. The chain uses TRBV30 and TRBJ2-6, with D maybe TRBD2 (5 bases). There are 15 residues in the CDR3. The V and J ends lost 2 bases and 1 base respectively, with 9 bases between them. Per germline, CDR1 GTSNPN and CDR2 SVGIG (reference sequence). The chain's CDR3 is CAWSRRGSGANVLTF. The CDR3 DNA is TGTGCCTGGAGTCGTAGAGGGTCTGGGGCCAACGTCCTGACTTTC.

In this sample, this clone turned up a few times. J is TRBJ2-1 and V is TRBV25-1, with 8 bases aligning to TRBD2. Trimming took 1 base from V and 7 from J; bases not matched to a gene: 6. This CDR3 has 15 amino acids. Germline V gene data show CDR1 as MGHDK and CDR2 as SYGVNS. CDR3 amino acids: CASSESSGGWNEQFF. The CDR3 DNA reads as TGTGCCAGCAGTGAATCCAGCGGGGGTTGGAATGAGCAGTTCTTC.